This TCR beta chain stems from a study of cytomegalovirus exposure and HLA in healthy donors. Study background: The 130 or so validation repertoires used a platform that matched the one used for the roughly 650 first-cohort repertoires, as a later analysis reported.

Assay used: immunoSEQ multiplex PCR; TCRdb lists only in-frame clones, some missing. The sample has some 160,000 clones, 88% seen once; the top ten hold 2.5% to 3.5%. Study-level results: Subsequent analysis revealed that first-cohort TCR clusters tended to co-occur in the approximately 120 validation repertoires. The authors enumerated over 150 TCR beta chains as linked to cytomegalovirus. TCR sequences were mostly rare, though some public TCRs occurred in many donors.

About this clone itself: Its target is unknown.

Losses at the gene ends were 0 bases for V and 5 bases for J; bases not matched to a gene: 4. The CDR3 consists of 15 residues. In germline, CDR1 is KGHSH, CDR2 LQKENI. Sample: PBMCs. The chain combines TRBV18 with TRBJ1-5, with 7 bases identical to TRBD1. This clonotype originated in a man between 18 and 29 years old in good health and CMV-seronegative. The CDR3 DNA reads TGTGCCAGCTCACCACCGTATCAGGGGGATCAGCCCCAGCATTTT. Its translation: CASSPPYQGDQPQHF.